This T cell receptor (beta chain) derives from a study of tumor-infiltrating lymphocytes in primary liver carcinoma. CDR3 size: 14 residues. V lost 2 bases and J lost 4, with 10 bases in between. Looked up from germline, CDR1 is SGHNT and CDR2 is YYREEE (reference sequence). This clonotype was counted only a few times. Antigen unknown. Regarding the study as a whole: CD4+ and CD8+ repertoires could not be compared in these unsorted bulk samples. Tumor region pairs outstripped tumor-adjacent and tumor-blood pairs in overlap.

Starting from approximately 470 ng of total RNA, TCR beta cDNA was produced with a primer in the constant region. The TCR beta library was amplified through three nested multiplex PCR rounds in a modified ARM-PCR procedure. Two initial PCR rounds of about 9 cycles each paired TRBV1-TRBV30 forward primers with a C-beta reverse primer. Each CDR3 protein gets one entry after TCRdb re-called the multiplex PCR reads with MiXCR. The sample gives a few hundred thousand distinct CDR3 sequences, more than 55% of which show up once; about 15% is in the top ten. In addition to blood RNA drawn from unsorted whole blood, germline DNA was extracted.

This TCR was sampled from a woman in her twenties or thirties with primary liver carcinoma and hepatitis B virus infection. The chain couples TRBV5-4 to TRBJ2-1; tentatively, D is TRBD2 (5 bases). Sequencing was done on a sample of peripheral blood. The CDR3 DNA sequence: TGTGCCAGCAGCTTCGGACTGTCGTACAATGAGCAGTTCTTC. Its protein is CASSFGLSYNEQFF.